This TCR beta chain stems from a study of shared clonotypes between healthy human individuals. The naive CD8 fraction comprised CD45RO-negative cells positively selected for CCR7 and excluded terminally differentiated effector memory CD45RA+ cells. CDR1 MGHRA and CDR2 YSYEKL come from the germline V gene. CDR3 length: 16 residues. V was pared by 0 bases and J by 2 bases, with 11 bases between. This table comes from immunoSEQ multiplex PCR, and its TCRdb copy is limited to in-frame clones, with some not included. Of about 2.2 million clones listed, under 95% are singletons. Regarding this clone: Its target is not known.

The study, taken as a whole, reports: Though the depth was large, rarefaction showed that sorted-subset sequencing was incomplete.

The source is a man between 18 and 29 years old in good health. Some clones in this sample may be carry-over from other donors' samples. Sequencing was carried out using naive CD8+ T cells from PBMCs. J is TRBJ2-1 and V is TRBV4-1; D is ambiguous. DNA of the CDR3: TGCGCCAGCAGCCAAGATTGGGGTTTGACCTACAATGAGCAGTTCTTC. Its translation is CASSQDWGLTYNEQFF.